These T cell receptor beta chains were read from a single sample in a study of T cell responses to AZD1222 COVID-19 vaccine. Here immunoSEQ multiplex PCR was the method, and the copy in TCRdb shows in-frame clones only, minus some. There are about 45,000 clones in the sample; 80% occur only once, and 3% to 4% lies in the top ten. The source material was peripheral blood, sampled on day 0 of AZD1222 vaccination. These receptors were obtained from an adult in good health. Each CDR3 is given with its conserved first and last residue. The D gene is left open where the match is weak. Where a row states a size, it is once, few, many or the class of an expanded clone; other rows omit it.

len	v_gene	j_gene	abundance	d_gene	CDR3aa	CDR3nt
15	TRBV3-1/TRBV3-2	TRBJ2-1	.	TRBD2	CASSQVSGGHNEQFF	TGTGCCAGCAGCCAGGTGAGCGGGGGGCACAATGAGCAGTTCTTC
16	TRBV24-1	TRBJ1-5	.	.	CATRGWSGGSNQPQHF	TGTGCCACCAGGGGGTGGTCCGGGGGAAGCAATCAGCCCCAGCATTTT
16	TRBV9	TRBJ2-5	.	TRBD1	CASSVGAGGRPETQYF	TGTGCCAGCAGCGTAGGGGCAGGGGGTCGGCCAGAGACCCAGTACTTC
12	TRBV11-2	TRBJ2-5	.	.	CASSLAGETQYF	TGTGCCAGCAGCTTAGCGGGGGAGACCCAGTACTTC
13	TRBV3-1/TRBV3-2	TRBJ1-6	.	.	CASSQEEGSPLHF	TGTGCCAGCAGCCAAGAAGAAGGGTCACCCCTCCACTTT
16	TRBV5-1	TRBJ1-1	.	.	CASSLGITATNTEAFF	TGCGCCAGCAGCTTAGGAATAACAGCCACGAACACTGAAGCTTTCTTT
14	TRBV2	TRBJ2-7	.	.	CASSAYRATYEQYF	TGTGCCAGCAGTGCTTACAGGGCGACCTACGAGCAGTACTTC
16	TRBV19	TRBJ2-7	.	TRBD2	CASSPQGLAKIYEQYF	TGTGCCAGTAGTCCCCAAGGACTAGCCAAAATCTACGAGCAGTACTTC
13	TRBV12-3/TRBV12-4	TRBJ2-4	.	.	CASRVISKNIQYF	TGTGCCAGCAGGGTGATATCCAAAAACATTCAGTACTTC
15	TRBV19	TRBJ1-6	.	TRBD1	CASSFGTGTNSPLHF	TGTGCCAGTAGTTTCGGGACAGGGACGAATTCACCCCTCCACTTT
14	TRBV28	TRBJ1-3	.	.	CASSDAGAGNTIYF	TGTGCCAGCAGTGACGCAGGGGCTGGAAACACCATATATTTT
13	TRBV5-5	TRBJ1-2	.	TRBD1	CASSPGTAYGYTF	TGTGCCAGCAGCCCCGGGACAGCCTATGGCTACACCTTC
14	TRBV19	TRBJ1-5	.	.	CASSIKGLNQPQHF	TGTGCCAGTAGTATCAAGGGGTTGAATCAGCCCCAGCATTTT
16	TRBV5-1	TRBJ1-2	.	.	CASSLEGVDLGYGYTF	TGCGCCAGCAGCTTGGAAGGTGTAGACCTGGGGTATGGCTACACCTTC
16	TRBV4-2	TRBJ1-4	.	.	CASSQEQQAPNEKLFF	TGTGCCAGCAGCCAAGAGCAACAGGCGCCTAATGAAAAACTGTTTTTT
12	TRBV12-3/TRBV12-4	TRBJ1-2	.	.	CASSRVGYGYTF	TGTGCCAGCAGCCGGGTCGGCTATGGCTACACCTTC
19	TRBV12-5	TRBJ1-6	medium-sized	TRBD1	CASGLSPRGLSVGNSPLHF	TGTGCTAGTGGTTTGTCCCCCAGGGGGCTTTCAGTGGGTAATTCACCCCTCCACTTT
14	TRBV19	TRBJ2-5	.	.	CASSIRPGAETQYF	TGTGCCAGTAGTATTCGGCCAGGGGCAGAGACCCAGTACTTC
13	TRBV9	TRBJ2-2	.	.	CASSVRGAGELFF	TGTGCCAGCAGCGTCAGGGGTGCCGGGGAGCTGTTTTTT
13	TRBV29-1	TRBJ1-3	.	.	CSGGQSSGNTIYF	TGCAGCGGAGGACAGTCCTCTGGAAACACCATATATTTT
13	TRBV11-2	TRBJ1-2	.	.	CASSPSLTYGYTF	TGTGCCAGCAGCCCCAGCTTAACCTATGGCTACACCTTC
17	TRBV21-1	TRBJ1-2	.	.	CASRNFRDRAESYGYTF	TGTGCCAGCAGAAATTTCAGGGACAGGGCAGAAAGCTATGGCTACACCTTC
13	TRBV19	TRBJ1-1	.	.	CASSTTLDTEAFF	TGTGCCAGTAGCACCACCTTGGACACTGAAGCTTTCTTT
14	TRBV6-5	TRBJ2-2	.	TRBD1	CASIETGVPGELFF	TGTGCCAGCATCGAAACAGGGGTACCCGGGGAGCTGTTTTTT
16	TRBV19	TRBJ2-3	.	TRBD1	CASSRSGTESTDTQYF	TGTGCCAGTAGTAGATCCGGGACAGAGAGCACAGATACGCAGTATTTT
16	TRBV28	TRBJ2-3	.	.	CASSSSFGWLTDTQYF	TGTGCCAGCAGTTCCTCTTTCGGGTGGCTCACAGATACGCAGTATTTT
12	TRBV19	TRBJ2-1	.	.	CASSIPGNEQFF	TGTGCCAGTAGTATTCCGGGCAATGAGCAGTTCTTC
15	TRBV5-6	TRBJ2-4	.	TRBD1	CASSLATGVGDIQYF	TGTGCCAGCAGCTTGGCTACAGGGGTGGGGGACATTCAGTACTTC
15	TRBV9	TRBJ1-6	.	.	CASSVGYNSNSPLHF	TGTGCCAGCAGCGTAGGGTATAATTCTAATTCACCCCTCCACTTT
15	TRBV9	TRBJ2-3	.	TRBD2	CASNRGGDRTDTQYF	TGTGCCAGCAACCGCGGGGGGGATCGCACAGATACGCAGTATTTT
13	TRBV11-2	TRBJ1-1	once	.	CASSLGGEGEAFF	TGTGCCAGCAGCTTAGGCGGTGAGGGTGAAGCTTTCTTT
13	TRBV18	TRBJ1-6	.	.	CASSRDTDSPLHF	TGTGCCAGCTCACGGGACACCGATTCACCCCTCCACTTT
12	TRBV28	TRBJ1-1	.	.	CASSSQGLVAFF	TGTGCCAGCAGTTCCCAGGGTTTGGTAGCTTTCTTT
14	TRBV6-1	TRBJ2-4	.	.	CASSEALQGRVQYF	TGTGCCAGCAGTGAAGCCTTACAGGGACGGGTTCAGTACTTC
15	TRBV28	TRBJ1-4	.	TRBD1	CASRKEDRDNEKLFF	TGTGCCAGCCGCAAGGAAGACAGGGATAATGAAAAACTGTTTTTT
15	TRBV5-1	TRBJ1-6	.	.	CASSLGLDRNSPLHF	TGCGCCAGCAGCTTGGGGCTTGACAGAAATTCACCCCTCCACTTT
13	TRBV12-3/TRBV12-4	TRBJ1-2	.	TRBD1	CASSLTGAHGYTF	TGTGCCAGCAGTTTAACAGGGGCCCATGGCTACACCTTC
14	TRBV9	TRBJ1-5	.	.	CASSPFDSNQPQHF	TGTGCCAGCAGCCCTTTCGACAGCAATCAGCCCCAGCATTTT
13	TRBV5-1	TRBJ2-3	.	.	CASKEGRTDTQYF	TGCGCCAGCAAGGAGGGACGCACAGATACGCAGTATTTT
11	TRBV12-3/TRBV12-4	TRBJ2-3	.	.	CASSSGDTQYF	TGTGCCAGCAGTTCAGGAGATACGCAGTATTTT